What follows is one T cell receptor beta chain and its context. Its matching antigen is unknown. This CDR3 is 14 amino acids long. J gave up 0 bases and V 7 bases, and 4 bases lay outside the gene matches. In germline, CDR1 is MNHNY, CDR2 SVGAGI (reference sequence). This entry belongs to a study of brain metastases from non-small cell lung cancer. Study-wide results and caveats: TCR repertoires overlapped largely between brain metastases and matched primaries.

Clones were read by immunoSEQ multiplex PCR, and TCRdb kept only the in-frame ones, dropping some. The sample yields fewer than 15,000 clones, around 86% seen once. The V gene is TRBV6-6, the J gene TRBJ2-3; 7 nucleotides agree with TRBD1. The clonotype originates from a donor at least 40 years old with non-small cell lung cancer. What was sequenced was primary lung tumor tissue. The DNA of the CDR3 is TGTGCCAGCAAACCGGGACAGAGCACAGATACGCAGTATTTT. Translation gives CASKPGQSTDTQYF.